Listed below are T cell receptor beta chains from one sample, sequenced in a study of radiation and T cells in renal cell carcinoma. The repertoire was sequenced with immunoSEQ multiplex PCR; TCRdb's copy has only in-frame clones and lacks some. The profile shows 70,000 or so clones, 82% of them singletons. The sequenced sample was blood, obtained from a patient whose treatment included radiotherapy and nephrectomy. Source of these receptors: a man in his 60s with renal cell carcinoma. The CDR3 runs from the conserved cysteine through the conserved F or W. D genes are given only for firm matches. A clone size is listed for some rows: how often the clone was seen (once, few, many), or a class if it is expanded.

cdr3_nt cdr3_aa d_call j_call v_call cdr3_length clone_size
TGTGCCAGTAGTCGGACCGCCCCGCCAGATACGCAGTATTTT CASSRTAPPDTQYF - TRBJ2-3 TRBV19 14 -
TGTGCCAGCAGTGCCGGGACTAGCGGGACAGATACGCAGTATTTT CASSAGTSGTDTQYF TRBD2 TRBJ2-3 TRBV9 15 -
TGCAGCGTAACAAAAGACAGGAACACCGGGGAGCTGTTTTTT CSVTKDRNTGELFF - TRBJ2-2 TRBV29-1 14 -
TGCAGCGCTAGTCAGGGGAACAATCAGCCCCAGCATTTT CSASQGNNQPQHF - TRBJ1-5 TRBV29-1 13 few
TGTGCCAGCAACGGGCTAGCGGGACCCAATGAGCAGTTCTTC CASNGLAGPNEQFF TRBD2 TRBJ2-1 TRBV2 14 -
TGCGCCAGCAGCTTATTCGTAGACTCCTACAATGAGCAGTTCTTC CASSLFVDSYNEQFF - TRBJ2-1 TRBV5-1 15 -
TGTGCCATCAGTGAGTCAGGGCTTTACACTGAAGCTTTCTTT CAISESGLYTEAFF - TRBJ1-1 TRBV10-3 14 -
TGTGCCAGCAGCCAAGGGAAGCGGGAGAAGAGATGGCAGTTCTTC CASSQGKREKRWQFF TRBD2 TRBJ2-1 TRBV4-2 15 -
TGTGCCAGCAGCTTGGCGGGTCACAGCTCCTACAATGAGCAGTTCTTC CASSLAGHSSYNEQFF - TRBJ2-1 TRBV5-4 16 -
TGCAGCGTTGACACAGGGTCGGGGGTTGCCGGGGAGCTGTTTTTT CSVDTGSGVAGELFF - TRBJ2-2 TRBV29-1 15 -
TGCGCCAGCAGTGAAGTGAGAACGGGAGGACACAATGAGCAGTTCTTC CASSEVRTGGHNEQFF TRBD2 TRBJ2-1 TRBV10-1 16 -
TGCGCCAGCAGCCCCCAGGGGGGGAGAGTGTCCTACAATGAGCAGTTCTTC CASSPQGGRVSYNEQFF - TRBJ2-1 TRBV5-1 17 -
TGTGCAAGCCAGGGGAATACTGAAGCTTTCTTT CASQGNTEAFF - TRBJ1-1 TRBV30 11 -
TGTGCCAGCTCACCACTAGCGGGAGATGGCAAGGAGACCCAGTACTTC CASSPLAGDGKETQYF TRBD2 TRBJ2-5 TRBV18 16 -
TGCGCCAGCAGCCAAGTAAGAGGGGATGGGTATGGCTACACCTTC CASSQVRGDGYGYTF - TRBJ1-2 TRBV4-3 15 once
TGCGCCAGCGCTAAGGGACTAGCGGGACAAGCGAACACCGGGGAGCTGTTTTTT CASAKGLAGQANTGELFF TRBD2 TRBJ2-2 TRBV10-1 18 -
TGTGCCAGCAGCCCTGGTACTAGTGCCTACGAGCAGTACTTC CASSPGTSAYEQYF - TRBJ2-7 TRBV7-9 14 -
TGTGCCAGTAAGGGAGGGACTAGTCGCCTTTCCAATGAGCAGTTCTTC CASKGGTSRLSNEQFF TRBD2 TRBJ2-1 TRBV19 16 once
TGTGCCAGCAGTTCACGGATTCAGGGGATTGGGAGCAATCAGCCCCAGCATTTT CASSSRIQGIGSNQPQHF - TRBJ1-5 TRBV27 18 -
TGTGCCAGCAGTTACTCGACGTCCTGGGACGAGCAGTACTTC CASSYSTSWDEQYF - TRBJ2-7 TRBV6-5 14 -
TGCGCCAGCAGCCAAGACCCTGGACAGAGGACCCCCTACGAGCAGTACTTC CASSQDPGQRTPYEQYF - TRBJ2-7 TRBV4-1 17 -
TGTGCCAGTAGGGGACTAGCGGTTAACACCGGGGAGCTGTTTTTT CASRGLAVNTGELFF TRBD2 TRBJ2-2 TRBV19 15 -
TGTGCCAGCAGCCCGGGGCGAGAGACCCAGTACTTC CASSPGRETQYF - TRBJ2-5 TRBV11-2 12 -
TGTGCCAGCAGTGAAGCGCTGAGGGGCAATCAGCCCCAGCATTTT CASSEALRGNQPQHF - TRBJ1-5 TRBV2 15 few
TGTGCCAGCAGTGGGGACAGGGAGGGCTTCTACTACGAGCAGTACTTC CASSGDREGFYYEQYF TRBD1 TRBJ2-7 TRBV2 16 -
TGCAGCGTGACCGGGACAGGGGCGTCCCCCACGAACACTGAAGCTTTCTTT CSVTGTGASPTNTEAFF TRBD1 TRBJ1-1 TRBV29-1 17 -
TGTGCCAGCAGCCAAGGTCTTCAGGGCGCACCAGAAGAGACCCAGTACTTC CASSQGLQGAPEETQYF - TRBJ2-5 TRBV4-2 17 -
TGTGCCTATGGAAGGGGGGGGCAGGGAGATACGCAGTATTTT CAYGRGGQGDTQYF - TRBJ2-3 TRBV30 14 -
TGTGCCAGCAGCTTAAAGGGGGGAGAGACCCAGTACTTC CASSLKGGETQYF - TRBJ2-5 TRBV5-4 13 -
TGTGCCAGCAGCTTAGGAGGGGCCTATGAGCAGTTCTTC CASSLGGAYEQFF - TRBJ2-1 TRBV7-6 13 few
TGCGCCAGCAGCTTGGAGGCTAGCGGGAGGGCCGTACAAGAGACCCAGTACTTC CASSLEASGRAVQETQYF TRBD2 TRBJ2-5 TRBV5-1 18 -
TGTGCCAGCTCACTCGACTACGAGCAGTACTTC CASSLDYEQYF - TRBJ2-7 TRBV18 11 -
TGTGCCATCAGGAGTGCGGGAGAAGTGGGAAACACCATATATTTT CAIRSAGEVGNTIYF - TRBJ1-3 TRBV10-3 15 -
TGTGCCAGCAGCTTTGCCCTGCGCGGGGAGGAGCAGTTCTTC CASSFALRGEEQFF - TRBJ2-1 TRBV7-9 14 -